Below, 30 T cell receptor beta chains from the same sample are listed, as sequenced in a study of blood T cells in healthy people across ages. The second PCR ran roughly 6 to 11 cycles with a sample-barcoded 5' primer and J-beta primers. From the 5' RACE reads, TCRdb called clonotypes with MiXCR, one entry per CDR3 protein. Found here are about 680,000 distinct CDR3 sequences, around 45% of them singletons; the top ten hold 30% to 40%. The sample was blood. The receptors originated from a woman in her sixties in good health.

Comments on this clonotype: A read error may produce the germline difference seen at one junction end. The genes are TRBV11-1 and TRBJ2-5, with TRBD2 matching 8 bases. The CDR3 covers 11 residues. Germline V gene data show CDR1 as SGHAT and CDR2 as FQDESV (reference sequence). The CDR3 loop is CASGFGTSQYF. For the CDR3, the DNA is TGTGCCAGCGGCTTTGGGACTAGCCAGTACTTC.

The chain combines TRBV4-1 with TRBJ2-5, with 7 positions matching TRBD2. Germline values: CDR1 MGHRA, CDR2 YSYEKL. The CDR3 length is 15 residues. The J segment lost 11 bases and the V segment lost 4 bases, leaving 16 bases of the junction unmatched. In DNA, the CDR3 is TGCGCCAGCAGCCCACTGGCGGGAGAGGCTGGGGAGCAGTACTTC. This gives the protein CASSPLAGEAGEQYF.

This sequence joins TRBV20-1 and TRBJ1-6, with D perhaps TRBD1 (6 bases). The ends were cut back, 0 bases at V and 9 bases at J, with 18 bases in the middle. Per the germline V gene, CDR1 is DFQATT and CDR2 is SNEGSKA (reference sequence). CDR3 length: 16 amino acids. The chain's CDR3 is CSAREGGGALSSPLHF. CDR3 DNA: TGCAGTGCTAGAGAGGGGGGGGGCGCGTTAAGTTCACCCCTCCACTTT.

V is TRBV6-5 and J is TRBJ1-4; 10 bases fit TRBD1. With V trimmed by 6 bases and J by 14 bases, 6 bases remained unmatched. The CDR3 contains 12 residues. Looked up from germline, CDR1 is MNHEY and CDR2 is SVGAGI. The CDR3 DNA reads TGTGCCAGCAGACCCGGGACAGGGGCCCTGTTTTTT. Its translation is CASRPGTGALFF.

This clonotype occurred a few times. The chain links TRBV10-3 to TRBJ2-1, with TRBD2 identical over 8 bases. This CDR3 spans 14 amino acids. The germline gives CDR1 ENHRY, CDR2 SYGVKD. After removal of 4 bases from V and 8 bases from J, the junction contained 7 bases not matched to a gene. The CDR3 sequence is CAISVQRESDEQFF. The DNA for the CDR3 is TGTGCCATCAGTGTCCAGCGGGAGTCCGATGAGCAGTTCTTC.

The CDR3 DNA is TGCAGTGCTAGAGGTTCGGATCCTTCAGGGACGCTATCCTACAATGAGCAGTTCTTC. This translates into CSARGSDPSGTLSYNEQFF. The chain joins TRBV20-1 to TRBJ2-1; D possibly uses TRBD1 or TRBD2 (5 bases each). Trimming took 1 base from V and 1 from J, leaving 23 bases between them. Germline V gene sequence: CDR1 DFQATT, CDR2 SNEGSKA (reference sequence). This CDR3 spans 19 amino acids.

V usage is TRBV29-1 and J usage is TRBJ2-3; 8 nucleotides agree with TRBD2. CDR1 and CDR2 from the germline V gene are SQVTM and ANQGSEA. The CDR3 runs 13 residues. Trimming at V came to 6 bases and at J to 5 bases, leaving 7 bases not matched to a gene. CDR3 sequence (DNA): TGCAGCGTCAGTAGCGGGATTGAAGATACGCAGTATTTT. Protein sequence: CSVSSGIEDTQYF.

This clonotype was observed a handful of times. This chain connects TRBV10-3 to TRBJ1-1; weak D call: TRBD1 (6 bases). In germline, CDR1 is ENHRY, CDR2 SYGVKD. This CDR3 contains 14 residues. Trimming removed 4 bases from V and 1 base from J, with 10 bases in between. Here the CDR3 DNA reads TGTGCCATCAGTGGGGGACAAGAGAACACTGAAGCTTTCTTT. It specifies CAISGGQENTEAFF.

This clonotype was detected a few times. V gene TRBV5-1 combines with J gene TRBJ2-7, with TRBD2 matching 9 bases. The junction had 5 bases not matched to a gene; V was cut back by 0 bases and J by 4 bases. Germline V gene lookup returns CDR1 SGHRS and CDR2 YFSETQ. The CDR3 length is 15 residues. DNA for the CDR3: TGCGCCAGCAGCTTGGGGGCTAGCGGGATTTACGAGCAGTACTTC. Residues: CASSLGASGIYEQYF.

This clonotype was seen more than once but under ten times. The rearrangement joins TRBV4-3 to TRBJ2-7, with a tentative D call TRBD1 (6 bases). The CDR3 spans 15 residues. Germline assignment: CDR1 LGHNA and CDR2 YSLEER. Trimming took 1 base from V and 2 from J, leaving 12 bases between them. In DNA, the CDR3 is TGCGCCAGCAGCCAAGTAAGGGGGATCACCTACGAGCAGTACTTC. Translating it yields CASSQVRGITYEQYF.

The chain carries TRBV20-1 and TRBJ2-5; D remains unclear. The last part of the DNA fits TRBJ2-7 better; the J call may be wrong. Germline V gene lookup returns CDR1 DFQATT and CDR2 SNEGSKA (reference sequence). This CDR3 has 13 amino acids. This chain's CDR3 is CSANLRAAYEQYF. The CDR3 nucleotides read TGCAGTGCAAACCTTCGGGCAGCATACGAGCAGTACTTC.

CDR3 in DNA: TGTGCCAGCAGTTTTGAGGGGTCTAGCTATGGCTACACCTTC. Translating gives CASSFEGSSYGYTF. The chain employs TRBV12-3 or TRBV12-4 and TRBJ1-2; possible D gene TRBD1, 5 bases. Trimming shortened V by 3 bases and J by 4 bases, and 12 bases separated the two germline ends. The CDR3 has 14 residues.

This clonotype was observed a single time. The chain couples TRBV6-5 to TRBJ2-1; a weak D match, TRBD2 (5 bases). Trimming pared 6 bases from V and 0 bases from J, leaving 12 bases between. Germline CDR1 is MNHEY and CDR2 is SVGAGI. This CDR3 spans 15 amino acids. This CDR3 is CASRLDASSYNEQFF. The CDR3 DNA reads TGTGCCAGCAGACTAGACGCCAGCTCCTACAATGAGCAGTTCTTC.

The V call is TRBV20-1, the J call TRBJ2-4; perhaps TRBD2 as D (5 bases). This CDR3 comprises 16 residues. Germline lookup yields CDR1 DFQATT and CDR2 SNEGSKA (reference sequence). V shed 0 bases and J shed 7 bases, with 19 bases lying between them. CDR3 protein: CSARDHRGSSPNIQYF. DNA for the CDR3: TGCAGTGCTAGAGATCATAGAGGGTCCAGTCCGAACATTCAGTACTTC.

This clonotype was seen a few times. V gene TRBV7-2 combines with J gene TRBJ1-6, with D unresolved. Germline V CDR1 and CDR2: SGHTA, FQGNSA. This CDR3 comprises 17 residues. The V end was cut by 4 bases, the J end by 4 bases, with 17 bases between. The CDR3 reads CASSSGPSQIYNSPLHF. CDR3 sequence (DNA): TGTGCCAGCAGCTCCGGGCCCTCTCAAATTTATAATTCACCCCTCCACTTT.

This chain connects TRBV4-3 to TRBJ2-1, with D perhaps TRBD2 (6 bases). Per germline, CDR1 LGHNA and CDR2 YSLEER. This CDR3 is built from 15 residues. Trimming removed 4 bases at V and 0 bases at J, with 10 bases between. CDR3 nucleotide sequence: TGCGCCAGCAGCCCGGGACTGAGCTCCTACAATGAGCAGTTCTTC. It specifies CASSPGLSSYNEQFF.

The J gene is TRBJ2-1, the V gene TRBV4-2, with 8 nucleotides matching TRBD2. Trimming took 1 base from V and 0 from J; bases not matched to a gene: 23. Germline-derived CDR1 and CDR2 are LGHNA and YNFKEQ. CDR3 length: 23 residues. In nucleotides, the CDR3 is TGTGCCAGCAGCCAAGTCCAGTTTGATCGGGGGGGAGGACGTCGGAGCTCCTACAATGAGCAGTTCTTC. Translated: CASSQVQFDRGGGRRSSYNEQFF.

This clonotype was detected only a few times. The rearrangement uses TRBV4-3 and TRBJ2-1; 10 nucleotides match TRBD2. In germline, CDR1 is LGHNA, CDR2 YSLEER. This CDR3 is 14 amino acids long. The J segment lost 8 bases and the V segment lost 4 bases, leaving 5 bases of the junction unmatched. The CDR3, as DNA: TGCGCCAGCAGCCCAAGCGGGAGGGGTGATGAGCAGTTCTTC. It yields the protein CASSPSGRGDEQFF.

The CDR3 region has the DNA TGCAGTGCTAGAATTCAGGGATCCTACAATGAGCAGTTCTTC. Protein product: CSARIQGSYNEQFF. V and J are TRBV20-1 and TRBJ2-1, with a tentative D call TRBD1 (5 bases). This CDR3 is 14 amino acids long. CDR1 and CDR2 (germline): DFQATT, SNEGSKA (reference sequence). V lost 2 bases, J lost 1 base, and 9 bases lay in between.

This clonotype was seen ten or more times. The rearrangement joins TRBV9 to TRBJ2-7; D is possibly TRBD2 (5 bases). This CDR3 is 13 amino acids long. Germline CDR1 and CDR2: SGDLS and YYNGEE. V dropped 2 bases and J dropped 5 bases, with 11 bases sitting between them. CDR3 in amino acids: CASSVRAGDEQYF. The CDR3 DNA is TGTGCCAGCAGCGTCCGGGCCGGGGACGAGCAGTACTTC.

This clonotype appeared once. This chain joins TRBV29-1 and TRBJ2-3, with D uncertain. Germline lookup yields CDR1 SQVTM and CDR2 ANQGSEA. Trimming took 4 bases from V and 4 from J, leaving 9 bases between them. This CDR3 contains 12 residues. CDR3 amino acids: CSVGHKADTQYF. The CDR3 DNA reads as TGCAGCGTTGGACATAAGGCAGATACGCAGTATTTT.

For this clonotype: One junction end does not reproduce the germline sequence, and a read error may be involved. The V call is TRBV5-1, the J call TRBJ1-1; D unclear. In germline, CDR1 is SGHRS, CDR2 YFSETQ. The CDR3 totals 13 residues. The CDR3 region has the DNA TGCGCCAGCGGCTTGGTGGTCAACACTGAAGCTTTCTTT. Protein sequence: CASGLVVNTEAFF.

This chain links TRBV7-6 with TRBJ1-4, with TRBD1 as a possible D gene (6 bases). V lost 0 bases and J 11 bases, leaving 16 bases between the germline ends. Germline V gene lookup returns CDR1 SGHVS and CDR2 FNYEAQ. The CDR3 sequence is 15 residues long. The CDR3 reads CASSLAPAEGGKLFF. The DNA of the CDR3 is TGTGCCAGCAGCTTAGCGCCGGCCGAGGGGGGGAAACTGTTTTTT.

The chain uses TRBV4-1 and TRBJ2-7; D gene unclear. V lost 2 bases, J lost 2 bases, and 13 bases lay in between. The germline CDR1 and CDR2 sequences are MGHRA and YSYEKL. The CDR3 contains 15 residues. The CDR3, as DNA: TGCGCCAGCAGCCAACTATGCGGATTAGCCTACGAGCAGTACTTC. Amino acids: CASSQLCGLAYEQYF.

In its sample, this clonotype was seen many times. V gene TRBV20-1 combines with J gene TRBJ2-7, with 12 bases matching TRBD2. V was pared by 4 bases and J by 2 bases, with 9 bases of the junction left unmatched. Germline lookup yields CDR1 DFQATT and CDR2 SNEGSKA (reference sequence). There are 16 residues in the CDR3. CDR3 coding DNA: TGCAGTGCTACGCACATGACTAGCGGGGGTACCTACGAGCAGTACTTC. Protein sequence: CSATHMTSGGTYEQYF.

In this sample, this clonotype turned up a few times. V is TRBV7-8 and J is TRBJ2-3; D unresolved. With 5 bases removed from V and 4 bases from J, the gap between germline ends came to 10 bases. The CDR3 is made up of 13 amino acids. CDR1 is SGHVS, CDR2 FQNEAQ, per germline. The CDR3 DNA is TGTGCCAGCAGCCGCGTCCGGGCAGATACGCAGTATTTT. Its translation is CASSRVRADTQYF.

The chain combines TRBV7-9 with TRBJ1-5; D ambiguous. The ends were cut back, 1 base at V and 7 bases at J, with 11 bases in the middle. CDR1 SEHNR and CDR2 FQNEAQ come from the germline V gene (reference sequence). The CDR3 is made up of 14 amino acids. The CDR3 loop reads CASSLVSEVQPQHF. CDR3 bases: TGTGCCAGCAGCTTAGTTTCGGAGGTCCAGCCCCAGCATTTT.

J is TRBJ1-1 and V is TRBV11-2; tentatively, D is TRBD1 (5 bases). In germline, CDR1 is SGHAT, CDR2 FQNNGV. Trimming removed 6 bases at V and 5 bases at J, with 16 bases between. This CDR3 is 14 amino acids long. CDR3 DNA: TGTGCCAGCAGGACGGGACGCGGGTTGACTGAAGCTTTCTTT. It encodes CASRTGRGLTEAFF.

This clonotype was counted between two and nine times. V usage is TRBV7-2 and J usage is TRBJ2-4, with no clear D. TRBJ2-7 matches the DNA end more closely, so the J call is doubtful. Germline lookup yields CDR1 SGHTA and CDR2 FQGNSA. This CDR3 comprises 13 residues. The CDR3 nucleotides read TGTGCCAGCAGCTCTAATGCCCCCTACGAGCAGTACTTC. Its translation is CASSSNAPYEQYF.

The table lists this clonotype with a few counts. The chain has TRBV4-2 and TRBJ2-7; D might be TRBD1 (6 bases). V shed 1 base and J shed 3 bases, with 13 bases lying between them. This CDR3 comprises 15 residues. Germline V gene lookup returns CDR1 LGHNA and CDR2 YNFKEQ. CDR3 nucleotide sequence: TGTGCCAGCAGCCAAGGAGGGGGTGAATTCTACGAGCAGTACTTC. It translates to CASSQGGGEFYEQYF.